One and the same sample provided the 5 T cell receptor beta chains below, sequenced in a study of post-analysis software for immune sequencing data. Whole-study results and caveats: Patients showed TRBV5-6, TRBV5-1 and TRBV20-1 among roughly five TRBV segments more frequent than in controls.

The antigens of these receptors remain unknown. Tagging with unique molecular identifiers was a feature of the TCR beta cDNA libraries. A single record per CDR3 protein comes from TCRdb applying MiXCR to the PCR reads. The data contain a few hundred thousand distinct CDR3 sequences, around 36% of them singletons. The sample comprised blood. These receptors were taken from a girl under 18 with multiple sclerosis.

This chain connects TRBV7-9 to TRBJ2-5; TRBD1 aligns across 7 bases. The germline V gene encodes CDR1 SEHNR and CDR2 FQNEAQ (reference sequence). CDR3 length: 13 amino acids. With V trimmed by 5 bases and J by 5 bases, 5 bases remained unmatched. For the CDR3, the DNA is TGTGCCAGCAGCGATACAGGGGAGGAGACCCAGTACTTC. This encodes CASSDTGEETQYF.

Only a few counts were recorded for this clonotype. V gene TRBV5-1 combines with J gene TRBJ2-1; the D gene is possibly TRBD2 (6 bases). Trimming stripped 6 bases from V and 4 bases from J, with 20 bases between. The CDR3 runs 16 residues. The germline V gene has CDR1 SGHRS and CDR2 YFSETQ. The CDR3 sequence: CASNERASSGYNEQFF. The CDR3 DNA reads as TGCGCCAGCAACGAGCGGGCCAGCAGCGGATACAATGAGCAGTTCTTC.

This clonotype was detected a few times. V usage is TRBV10-2 and J usage is TRBJ2-3, with 7 bases that match TRBD2. Trimming at V came to 2 bases and at J to 3 bases, leaving 5 bases not matched to a gene. The CDR3 spans 15 residues. The germline V gene encodes CDR1 WSHSY and CDR2 SAAADI. The CDR3 reads CASSEPAGPTDTQYF. The CDR3 bases are TGCGCCAGCAGTGAGCCAGCGGGGCCGACAGATACGCAGTATTTT.

The rearrangement joins TRBV11-2 to TRBJ1-5; 8 bases fit TRBD1. V was clipped by 5 bases and J by 2 bases; unmatched bases: 5. Per germline, CDR1 SGHAT and CDR2 FQNNGV. This CDR3 contains 15 residues. Here the CDR3 reads CASSRDRGGNQPQHF. DNA of the CDR3: TGTGCCAGCAGCCGAGACAGGGGAGGCAATCAGCCCCAGCATTTT.

This clonotype came up a few times. The chain joins TRBV10-2 to TRBJ2-3, with a tentative D call TRBD2 (5 bases). The CDR3 has 11 residues. Germline CDR1 and CDR2: WSHSY and SAAADI. V lost 11 bases, J lost 7 bases, and 13 bases lay in between. CDR3 protein: CAGGQYNTQYF. The CDR3 coding sequence is TGCGCCGGAGGTCAGTACAATACGCAGTATTTT.